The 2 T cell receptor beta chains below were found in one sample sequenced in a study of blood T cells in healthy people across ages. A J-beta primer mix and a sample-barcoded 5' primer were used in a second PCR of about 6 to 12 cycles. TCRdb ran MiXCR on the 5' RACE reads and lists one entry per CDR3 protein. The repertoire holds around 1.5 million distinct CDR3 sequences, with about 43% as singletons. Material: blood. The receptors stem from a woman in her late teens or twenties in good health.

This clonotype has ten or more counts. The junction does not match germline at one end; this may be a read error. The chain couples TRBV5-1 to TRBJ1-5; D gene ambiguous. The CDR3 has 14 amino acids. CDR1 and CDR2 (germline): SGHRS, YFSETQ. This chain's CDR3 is CASSLEGGNQPQHF. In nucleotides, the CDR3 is TGTGCCAGCAGTTTGGAGGGAGGCAATCAGCCCCAGCATTTT. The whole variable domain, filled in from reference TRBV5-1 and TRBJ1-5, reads KAGVTQTPRYLIKTRGQQVTLSCSPISGHRSVSWYQQTPGQGLQFLFEYFSETQRNKGNFPGRFSGRQFSNSRSEMNVSTLELGDSALYLCASSLEGGNQPQHFGDGTRLSIL.

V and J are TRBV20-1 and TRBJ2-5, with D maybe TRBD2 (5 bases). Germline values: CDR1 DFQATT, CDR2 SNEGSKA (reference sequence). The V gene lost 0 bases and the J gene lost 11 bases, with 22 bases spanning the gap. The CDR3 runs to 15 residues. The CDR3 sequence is CSAREASNSYNEQYF. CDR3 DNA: TGCAGTGCTAGAGAAGCTAGCAACTCCTACAATGAGCAGTACTTC.